This T cell receptor (beta chain) is drawn from a study of identical twins. Study results and limitations: The more abundant beta clonotypes in cord blood had fewer insertions, and memory repertoires did not show this. Beta out-of-frame twin sharing showed a weaker excess.

TCRdb re-analysed the 5' RACE reads in MiXCR, keeping a single row per CDR3 protein. The data hold fewer than 650,000 distinct CDR3 sequences, with 9.6% observed a single time. The table lists this clonotype with many counts. Antigen specificity is unknown. There were only healthy Caucasians among the donors. Germline values: CDR1 SGHRS, CDR2 YFSETQ. V lost 6 bases, J lost 2 bases, and 6 bases stayed unmatched. The CDR3 consists of 14 residues. These records were also assigned to another study, of yellow fever vaccine responses in identical twins. From that report: After vaccination, twins' T cell response reportedly seemed partly convergent, partly personalized.

Sequenced material: PBMCs. The rearrangement joins TRBV5-1 to TRBJ2-3, with 7 positions matching TRBD1. The sequence was obtained from a woman aged 18-30 years in good health. This CDR3 is CASNPTGPTDTQYF. In DNA form, the CDR3 reads TGCGCCAGCAACCCGACAGGGCCCACAGATACGCAGTATTTT.